These 12 T cell receptor beta chains originate from one sample sequenced in a study of shared clonotypes between healthy human individuals. Profiling relied on immunoSEQ multiplex PCR, and the TCRdb table lists in-frame clones only, not all of them. The data hold 170,000 or so clones, with about 68% observed a single time. Sequencing was carried out using memory CD4+ T cells sorted from blood. Subset meaning: CD45RA-negative fraction. Receptor source: a man aged 30-40 years in good health.

Remarks on this clone: Other DNA sequences in the sample encode the same CDR3. The chain links TRBV19 to TRBJ2-7; TRBD2 agrees at 12 bases. Trimming removed 6 bases from V and 1 base from J; junction bases left unmatched: 7. The CDR3 is 16 residues long. Germline CDR1 and CDR2: LNHDA and SQIVND (reference sequence). For the CDR3, the DNA is TGTGCCAGTAGCCTCGGGACTAGCGGGTCTTCCTACGAGCAGTACTTC. Translation gives CASSLGTSGSSYEQYF.

This clone was recorded many times. The chain couples TRBV7-8 to TRBJ1-2, with a possible D match to TRBD1 (5 bases). The V gene lost 2 bases and the J gene lost 8 bases, with 15 bases spanning the gap. The CDR3 consists of 14 residues. Germline lookup yields CDR1 SGHVS and CDR2 FQNEAQ. The CDR3 nucleotides are TGTGCCAGCAGCTTAAGCCGGGGATCAGGGGGCTACACCTTC. Its protein product is CASSLSRGSGGYTF.

This clone was found many times. J is TRBJ2-4 and V is TRBV30; 7 bases fit TRBD1. CDR1 and CDR2 (germline): GTSNPN, SVGIG (reference sequence). The CDR3 runs 15 residues. Germline trimming cut 2 bases from V and 2 bases from J; bases unmatched to any gene: 6. CDR3 region: CAWSIRGNPKNIQYF. For the CDR3, the DNA is TGTGCCTGGAGTATCAGGGGGAACCCCAAAAACATTCAGTACTTC.

V usage is TRBV28 and J usage is TRBJ1-5; perhaps TRBD1 as D (5 bases). Germline loops: CDR1 MDHEN, CDR2 SYDVKM. Trimming shortened V by 6 bases and J by 3 bases, and 15 bases separated the two germline ends. This CDR3 is built from 15 residues. CDR3 bases: TGTGCCAGCAGCCTACGCCGGGGGAACAATCAGCCCCAGCATTTT. Encoded protein: CASSLRRGNNQPQHF. The whole variable domain, remainder taken from reference TRBV28 and TRBJ1-5, is DVKVTQSSRYLVKRTGEKVFLECVQDMDHENMFWYRQDPGLGLRLIYFSYDVKMKEKGDIPEGYSVSREKKERFSLILESASTNQTSMYLCASSLRRGNNQPQHFGDGTRLSIL.

V is TRBV7-3 and J is TRBJ2-2; D remains unclear. Germline-derived CDR1 and CDR2 are SGHTA and FQGTGA. CDR3 length equals 15 residues. The V and J ends lost 0 bases and 4 bases respectively, with 9 bases between them. The CDR3 sequence: CASSLTWIPTGELFF. As DNA, the CDR3 is TGTGCCAGCAGCTTAACGTGGATCCCCACCGGGGAGCTGTTTTTT.

The rearrangement uses TRBV18 and TRBJ1-5; D not certain. With 6 bases removed from V and 4 bases from J, the gap between germline ends came to 16 bases. CDR1 and CDR2 (germline): KGHSH, LQKENI. There are 15 residues in the CDR3. CDR3 sequence: CASSPDGMWNQPQHF. The CDR3 DNA reads TGTGCCAGCTCGCCGGACGGAATGTGGAATCAGCCCCAGCATTTT.

V gene TRBV15 combines with J gene TRBJ1-4, with D tentatively TRBD1 (5 bases). With 0 bases removed from V and 7 bases from J, the gap between germline ends came to 15 bases. Germline assignment: CDR1 LNHNV and CDR2 YYDKDF (reference sequence). The CDR3 contains 16 residues. CDR3 nucleotide sequence: TGTGCCACCAGCAGAGATCGGGGGGTGGTGTTTGAAAAACTGTTTTTT. Amino acid sequence: CATSRDRGVVFEKLFF.

This clone was detected a few times. This chain links TRBV2 with TRBJ1-5; D gene uncertain. V lost 1 base, J lost 7 bases, and 11 bases lay in between. The CDR3 extends over 14 amino acids. Germline V gene lookup returns CDR1 SNHLY and CDR2 FYNNEI. The CDR3 loop reads CASSEVGLPQPQHF. In DNA form, the CDR3 reads TGTGCCAGCAGTGAAGTAGGTCTGCCCCAGCCCCAGCATTTT.

This clone was seen once. The CDR3 bases are TGCGCCAGCAGCATAGCTTACCAAGAGACCCAGTACTTC. Translation: CASSIAYQETQYF. This chain connects TRBV5-1 to TRBJ2-5, with D uncertain. The V end lost 4 bases, the J end lost 0 bases, and 7 bases lay between the germline ends. The CDR3 totals 13 residues. Germline CDR1 SGHRS, CDR2 YFSETQ. Drawing the rest from reference TRBV5-1 and TRBJ2-5, the complete variable domain is KAGVTQTPRYLIKTRGQQVTLSCSPISGHRSVSWYQQTPGQGLQFLFEYFSETQRNKGNFPGRFSGRQFSNSRSEMNVSTLELGDSALYLCASSIAYQETQYFGPGTRLLVL.

The rearrangement joins TRBV2 to TRBJ2-1, with 9 bases fitting TRBD2. V lost 3 bases and J lost 0; bases outside the gene matches: 0. The CDR3 loop spans 15 amino acids. Germline V gene lookup returns CDR1 SNHLY and CDR2 FYNNEI. The CDR3 is CASSEREGSYNEQFF. DNA of the CDR3: TGTGCCAGCAGTGAGCGGGAGGGCTCCTACAATGAGCAGTTCTTC.

This chain's CDR3 is CSVDRWETQYF. The CDR3 DNA sequence: TGCAGCGTAGACAGATGGGAGACCCAGTACTTC. The genes are TRBV29-1 and TRBJ2-5; possible D gene TRBD1, 5 bases. Trimming took off 6 bases at V and 5 bases at J, with 10 bases between the two ends. CDR3 size: 11 residues. Germline loops: CDR1 SQVTM, CDR2 ANQGSEA.

The rearrangement uses TRBV14 and TRBJ2-1; TRBD2 might be the D (5 bases). The CDR3 has 18 amino acids. Germline V CDR1 and CDR2: SGHDN, FVKESK. Trimming removed 0 bases from V and 2 bases from J, with 17 bases in between. CDR3 in amino acids: CASSQDRGSRATYNEQFF. The DNA for the CDR3 is TGTGCCAGCAGCCAAGATCGGGGTAGCCGTGCTACCTACAATGAGCAGTTCTTC.